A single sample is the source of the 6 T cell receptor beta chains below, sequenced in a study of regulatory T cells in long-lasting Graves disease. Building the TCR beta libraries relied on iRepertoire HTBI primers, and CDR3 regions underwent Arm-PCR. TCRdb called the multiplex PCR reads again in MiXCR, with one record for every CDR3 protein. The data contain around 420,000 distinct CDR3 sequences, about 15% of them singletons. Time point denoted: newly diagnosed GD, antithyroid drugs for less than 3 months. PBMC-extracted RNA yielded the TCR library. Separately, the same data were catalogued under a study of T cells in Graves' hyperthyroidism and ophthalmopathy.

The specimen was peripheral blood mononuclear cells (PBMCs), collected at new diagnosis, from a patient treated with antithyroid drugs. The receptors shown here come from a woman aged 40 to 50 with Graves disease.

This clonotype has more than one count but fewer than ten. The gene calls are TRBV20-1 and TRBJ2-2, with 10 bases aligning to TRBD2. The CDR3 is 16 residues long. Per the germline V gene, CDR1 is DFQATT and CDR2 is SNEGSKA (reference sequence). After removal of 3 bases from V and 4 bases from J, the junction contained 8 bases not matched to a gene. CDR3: CSAREPGLASTGELFF. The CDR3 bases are TGCAGTGCTAGGGAGCCGGGACTAGCGAGCACCGGGGAGCTGTTTTTT.

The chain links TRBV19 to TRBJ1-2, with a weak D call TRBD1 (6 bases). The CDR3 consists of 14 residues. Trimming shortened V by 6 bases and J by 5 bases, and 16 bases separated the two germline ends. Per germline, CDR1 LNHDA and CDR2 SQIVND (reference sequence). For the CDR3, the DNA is TGTGCCAGTAGCCCTCAGGGGCCCCAATATGGCTACACCTTC. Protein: CASSPQGPQYGYTF.

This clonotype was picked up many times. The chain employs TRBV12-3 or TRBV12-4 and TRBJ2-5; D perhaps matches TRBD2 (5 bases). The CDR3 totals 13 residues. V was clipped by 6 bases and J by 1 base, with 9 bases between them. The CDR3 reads CASSPEGQETQYF. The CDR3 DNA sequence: TGTGCCAGCAGCCCTGAGGGCCAAGAGACCCAGTACTTC.

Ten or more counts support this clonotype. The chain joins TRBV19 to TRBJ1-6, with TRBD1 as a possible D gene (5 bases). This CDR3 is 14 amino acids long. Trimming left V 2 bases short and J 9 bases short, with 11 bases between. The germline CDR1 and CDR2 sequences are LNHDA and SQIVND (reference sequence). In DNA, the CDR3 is TGTGCCAGTAGTATATCGGCAGGGCGTTCACCCCTCCACTTT. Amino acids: CASSISAGRSPLHF.

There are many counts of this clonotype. The CDR3 DNA reads TGCGCCAGCAGTGAGTCAGGCATCACTGAAGCTTTCTTT. Translation gives CASSESGITEAFF. This chain connects TRBV10-2 to TRBJ1-1; D unresolved. Trimming cost V 0 bases and J 4 bases, with 6 bases left between them. CDR3 length: 13 amino acids. The germline V gene encodes CDR1 WSHSY and CDR2 SAAADI.

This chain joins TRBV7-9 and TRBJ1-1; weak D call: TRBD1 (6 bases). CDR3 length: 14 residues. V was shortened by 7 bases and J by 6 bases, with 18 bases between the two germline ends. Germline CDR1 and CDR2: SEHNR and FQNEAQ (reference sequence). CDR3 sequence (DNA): TGTGCCAGCAAGGGCCAGGGGATTAACCCTGAAGCTTTCTTT. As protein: CASKGQGINPEAFF.